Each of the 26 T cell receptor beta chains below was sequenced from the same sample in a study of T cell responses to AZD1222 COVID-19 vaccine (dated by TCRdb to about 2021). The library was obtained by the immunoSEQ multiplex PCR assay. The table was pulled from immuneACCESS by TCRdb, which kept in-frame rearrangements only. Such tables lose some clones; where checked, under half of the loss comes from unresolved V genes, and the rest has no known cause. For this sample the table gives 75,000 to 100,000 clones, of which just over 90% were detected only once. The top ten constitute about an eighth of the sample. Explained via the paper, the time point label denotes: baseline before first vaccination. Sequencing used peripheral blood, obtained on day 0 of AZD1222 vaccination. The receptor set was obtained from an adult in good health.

The CDR3: CASMVAGRYYEQYF. The CDR3 nucleotides are TGTGCCAGCATGGTCGCGGGCCGGTACTACGAGCAGTACTTC. The chain joins TRBV2 to TRBJ2-7, with D maybe TRBD2 (5 bases). The V end was cut by 7 bases, the J end by 3 bases, with 16 bases between. CDR3 length: 14 amino acids. The germline V gene encodes CDR1 SNHLY and CDR2 FYNNEI. The variable domain in full, with the rest retrieved from reference TRBV2 and TRBJ2-7, is EPEVTQTPSHQVTQMGQEVILRCVPISNHLYFYWYRQILGQKVEFLVSFYNNEISEKSEIFDDQFSVERPDGSNFTLKIRSTKLEDSAMYFCASMVAGRYYEQYFGPGTRLTVT.

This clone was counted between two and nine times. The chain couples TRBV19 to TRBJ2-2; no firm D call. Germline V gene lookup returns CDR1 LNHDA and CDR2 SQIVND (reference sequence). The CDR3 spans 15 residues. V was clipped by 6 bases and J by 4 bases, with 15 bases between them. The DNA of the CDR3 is TGTGCCAGTAGGTACGGGTCGGCGGCCACCGGGGAGCTGTTTTTT. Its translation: CASRYGSAATGELFF.

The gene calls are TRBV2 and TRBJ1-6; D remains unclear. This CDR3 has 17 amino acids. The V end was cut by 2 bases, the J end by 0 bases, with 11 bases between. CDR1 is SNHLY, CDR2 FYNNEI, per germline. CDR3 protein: CASSELHQSSYNSPLHF. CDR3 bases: TGTGCCAGCAGTGAATTACATCAGAGCTCCTATAATTCACCCCTCCACTTT.

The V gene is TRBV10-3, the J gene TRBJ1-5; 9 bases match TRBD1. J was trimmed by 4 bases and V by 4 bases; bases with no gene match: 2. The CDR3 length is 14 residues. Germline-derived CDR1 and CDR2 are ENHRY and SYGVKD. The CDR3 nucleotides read TGTGCCATCAGTGGACAGGGGGAAAATCAGCCCCAGCATTTT. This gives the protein CAISGQGENQPQHF.

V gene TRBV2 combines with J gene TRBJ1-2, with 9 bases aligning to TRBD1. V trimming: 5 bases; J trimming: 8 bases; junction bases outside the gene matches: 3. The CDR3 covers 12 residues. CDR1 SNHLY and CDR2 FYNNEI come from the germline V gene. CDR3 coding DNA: TGTGCCAGCAGTCAGGGACAGGGAGGCTACACCTTC. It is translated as CASSQGQGGYTF.

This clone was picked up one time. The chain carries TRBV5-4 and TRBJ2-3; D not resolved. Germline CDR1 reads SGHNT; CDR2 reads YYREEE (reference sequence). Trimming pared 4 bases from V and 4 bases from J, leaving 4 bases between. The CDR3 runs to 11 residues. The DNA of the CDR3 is TGTGCCAGCAGCCTGTCAGATACGCAGTATTTT. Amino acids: CASSLSDTQYF.

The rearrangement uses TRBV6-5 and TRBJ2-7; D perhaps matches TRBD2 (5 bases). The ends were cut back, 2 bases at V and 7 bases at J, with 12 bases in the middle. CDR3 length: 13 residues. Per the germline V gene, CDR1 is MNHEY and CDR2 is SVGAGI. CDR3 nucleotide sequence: TGTGCCAGCAGTTACCAAGCACGGGGTGAGCAGTACTTC. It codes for CASSYQARGEQYF.

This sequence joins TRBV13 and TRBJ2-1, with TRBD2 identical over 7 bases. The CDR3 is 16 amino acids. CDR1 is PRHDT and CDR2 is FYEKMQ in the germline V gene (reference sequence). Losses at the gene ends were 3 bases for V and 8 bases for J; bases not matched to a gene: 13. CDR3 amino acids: CASSLGRESYRHEQFF. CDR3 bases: TGTGCCAGCAGCTTGGGGCGGGAGTCCTACCGCCATGAGCAGTTCTTC.

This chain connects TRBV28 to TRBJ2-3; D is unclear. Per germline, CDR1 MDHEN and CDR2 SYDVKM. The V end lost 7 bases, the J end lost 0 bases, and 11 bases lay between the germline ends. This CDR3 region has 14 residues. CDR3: CASKLGPSTDTQYF. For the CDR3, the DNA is TGTGCCAGCAAGCTGGGCCCGAGCACAGATACGCAGTATTTT.

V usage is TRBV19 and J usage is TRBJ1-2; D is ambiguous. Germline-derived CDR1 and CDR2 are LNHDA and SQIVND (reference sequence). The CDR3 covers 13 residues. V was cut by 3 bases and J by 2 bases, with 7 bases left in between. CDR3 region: CASSINTNYGYTF. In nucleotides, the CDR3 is TGTGCCAGTAGTATTAACACCAACTATGGCTACACCTTC. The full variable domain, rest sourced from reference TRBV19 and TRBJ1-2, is DGGITQSPKYLFRKEGQNVTLSCEQNLNHDAMYWYRQDPGQGLRLIYYSQIVNDFQKGDIAEGYSVSREKKESFPLTVTSAQKNPTAFYLCASSINTNYGYTFGSGTRLTVV.

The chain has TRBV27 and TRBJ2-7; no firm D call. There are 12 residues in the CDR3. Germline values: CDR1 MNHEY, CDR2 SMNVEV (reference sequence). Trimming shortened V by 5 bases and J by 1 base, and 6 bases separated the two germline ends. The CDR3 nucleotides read TGTGCCAGCAGTCCCCCTTCCTACGAGCAGTACTTC. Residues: CASSPPSYEQYF.

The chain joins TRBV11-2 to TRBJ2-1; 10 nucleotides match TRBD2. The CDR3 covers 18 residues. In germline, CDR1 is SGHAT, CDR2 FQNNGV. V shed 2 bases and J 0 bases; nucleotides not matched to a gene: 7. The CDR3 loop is CASSLRLAGVSSYNEQFF. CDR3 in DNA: TGTGCCAGCAGCTTACGGCTAGCGGGAGTGAGCTCCTACAATGAGCAGTTCTTC.

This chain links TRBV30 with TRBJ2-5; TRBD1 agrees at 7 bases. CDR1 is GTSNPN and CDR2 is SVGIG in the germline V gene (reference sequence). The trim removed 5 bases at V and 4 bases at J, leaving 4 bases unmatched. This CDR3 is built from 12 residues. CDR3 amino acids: CAWGDRIETQYF. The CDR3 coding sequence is TGTGCCTGGGGGGACAGAATAGAGACCCAGTACTTC. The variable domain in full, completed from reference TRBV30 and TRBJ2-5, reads SQTIHQWPATLVQPVGSPLSLECTVEGTSNPNLYWYRQAAGRGLQLLFYSVGIGQISSEVPQNLSASRPQDRQFILSSKKLLLSDSGFYLCAWGDRIETQYFGPGTRLLVL.

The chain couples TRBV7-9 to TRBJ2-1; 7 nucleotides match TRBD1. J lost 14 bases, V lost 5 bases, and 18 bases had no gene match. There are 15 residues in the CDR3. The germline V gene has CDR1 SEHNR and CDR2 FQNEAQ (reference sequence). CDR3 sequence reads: CASSPEDRVAIVEFF. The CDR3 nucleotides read TGTGCCAGCAGCCCCGAAGACAGGGTCGCAATAGTAGAGTTCTTC.

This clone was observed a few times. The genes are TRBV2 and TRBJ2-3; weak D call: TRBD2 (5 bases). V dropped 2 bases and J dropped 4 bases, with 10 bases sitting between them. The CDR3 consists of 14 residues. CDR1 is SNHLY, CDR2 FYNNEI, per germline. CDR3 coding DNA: TGTGCCAGCAGTGAACTAGCTTCCGCAGATACGCAGTATTTT. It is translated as CASSELASADTQYF.

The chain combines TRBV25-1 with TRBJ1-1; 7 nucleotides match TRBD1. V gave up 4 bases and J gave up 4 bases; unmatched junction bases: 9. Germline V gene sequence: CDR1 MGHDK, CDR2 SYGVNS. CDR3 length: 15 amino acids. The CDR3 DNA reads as TGTGCCAGCAGTGCAACAGGGGTTGTAGGCACTGAAGCTTTCTTT. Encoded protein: CASSATGVVGTEAFF.

As DNA, the CDR3 is TGTGCCAGCAGTAATAGACTAGCGGGAATCCACGAGCAGTACTTC. Amino acids: CASSNRLAGIHEQYF. V usage is TRBV28 and J usage is TRBJ2-7, with TRBD2 matching 11 bases. This CDR3 has 15 residues. Germline values: CDR1 MDHEN, CDR2 SYDVKM. Trimming took 5 bases from V and 5 from J; bases not matched to a gene: 8.

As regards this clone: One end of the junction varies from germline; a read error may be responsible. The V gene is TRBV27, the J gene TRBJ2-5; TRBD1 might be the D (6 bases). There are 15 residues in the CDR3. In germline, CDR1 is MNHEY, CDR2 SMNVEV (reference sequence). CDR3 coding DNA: TGTGCCAGCAGTTCCTACCGGGACAACCAGGAGACCCAGTACTTC. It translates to CASSSYRDNQETQYF.

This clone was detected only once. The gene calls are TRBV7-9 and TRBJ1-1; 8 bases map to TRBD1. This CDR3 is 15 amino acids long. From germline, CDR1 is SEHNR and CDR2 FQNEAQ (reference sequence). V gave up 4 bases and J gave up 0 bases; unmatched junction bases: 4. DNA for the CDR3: TGTGCCAGCAGCTCCGGACAGGGTGTGAACACTGAAGCTTTCTTT. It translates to CASSSGQGVNTEAFF. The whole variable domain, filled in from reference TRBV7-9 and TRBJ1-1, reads DTGVSQNPRHKITKRGQNVTFRCDPISEHNRLYWYRQTLGQGPEFLTYFQNEAQLEKSRLLSDRFSAERPKGSFSTLEIQRTEQGDSAMYLCASSSGQGVNTEAFFGQGTRLTVV.

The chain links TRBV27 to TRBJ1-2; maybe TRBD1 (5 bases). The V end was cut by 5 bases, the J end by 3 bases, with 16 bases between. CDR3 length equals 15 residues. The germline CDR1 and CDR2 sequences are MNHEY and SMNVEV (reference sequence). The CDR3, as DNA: TGTGCCAGCAGTCCCCTGGGCGGGGGGGACTATGGCTACACCTTC. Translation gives CASSPLGGGDYGYTF.

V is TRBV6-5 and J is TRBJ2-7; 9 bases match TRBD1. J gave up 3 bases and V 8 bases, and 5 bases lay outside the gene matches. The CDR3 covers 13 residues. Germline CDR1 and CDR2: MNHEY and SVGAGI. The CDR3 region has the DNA TGTGCCAGCTCCCGGGACAGGGACTACGAGCAGTACTTC. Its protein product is CASSRDRDYEQYF.

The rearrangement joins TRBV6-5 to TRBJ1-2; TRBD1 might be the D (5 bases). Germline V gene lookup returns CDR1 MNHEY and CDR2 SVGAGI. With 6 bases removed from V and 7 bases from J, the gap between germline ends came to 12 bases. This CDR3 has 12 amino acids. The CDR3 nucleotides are TGTGCCAGCAGGGGACTCAGTAGTGGCTACACCTTC. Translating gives CASRGLSSGYTF.

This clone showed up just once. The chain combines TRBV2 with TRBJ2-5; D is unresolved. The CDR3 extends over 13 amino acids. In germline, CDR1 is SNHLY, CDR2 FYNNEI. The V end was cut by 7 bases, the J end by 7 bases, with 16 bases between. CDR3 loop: CASTQLQTGTQYF. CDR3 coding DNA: TGTGCCAGCACCCAACTTCAAACGGGGACCCAGTACTTC.

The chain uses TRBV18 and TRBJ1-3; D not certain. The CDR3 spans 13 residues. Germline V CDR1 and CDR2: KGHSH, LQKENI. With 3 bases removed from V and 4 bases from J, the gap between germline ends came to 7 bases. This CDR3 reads CASSPFGGNTIYF. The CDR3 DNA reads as TGTGCCAGCTCACCGTTCGGCGGAAACACCATATATTTT.

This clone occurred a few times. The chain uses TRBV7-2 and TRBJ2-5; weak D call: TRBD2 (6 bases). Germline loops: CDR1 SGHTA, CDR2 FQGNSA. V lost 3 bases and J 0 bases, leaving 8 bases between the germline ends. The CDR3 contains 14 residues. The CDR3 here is CASSFSGHQETQYF. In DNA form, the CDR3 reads TGTGCCAGCAGCTTTAGCGGACACCAAGAGACCCAGTACTTC.

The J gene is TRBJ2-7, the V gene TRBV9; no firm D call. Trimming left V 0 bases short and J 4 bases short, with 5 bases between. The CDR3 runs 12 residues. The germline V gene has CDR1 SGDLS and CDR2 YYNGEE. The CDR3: CASSVDGYEQYF. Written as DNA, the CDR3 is TGTGCCAGCAGCGTAGACGGATACGAGCAGTACTTC. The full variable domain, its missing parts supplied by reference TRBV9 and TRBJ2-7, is DSGVTQTPKHLITATGQRVTLRCSPRSGDLSVYWYQQSLDQGLQFLIQYYNGEERAKGNILERFSAQQFPDLHSELNLSSLELGDSALYFCASSVDGYEQYFGPGTRLTVT.